This T cell receptor (beta chain) was captured by sequencing in a study of regulatory T cells in long-lasting Graves disease. About the research overall: Over 5 years of antithyroid drugs with positive TSH receptor antibodies was taken to mean persistent Graves' disease.

The time point denotes: persistent/refractory GD, antithyroid drugs over 5 years with positive TRAb. From PBMCs, RNA was extracted and then used to make the TCR library. This CDR3 has 15 residues. Germline V lookup: CDR1 MNHEY, CDR2 SMNVEV (reference sequence). V trimming: 4 bases; J trimming: 0 bases; junction bases outside the gene matches: 4. Remarks on this clonotype: Its antigen is currently unknown.

Through Arm-PCR of CDR3 regions and iRepertoire HTBI primers, TCR beta libraries were built. TCRdb processed the multiplex PCR reads anew with MiXCR; each CDR3 protein has one entry. The profile shows about 290,000 distinct CDR3 sequences, roughly a fifth of them singletons. Study-wide points: TCR diversity was lower in persistent Graves' patients than in newly diagnosed ones. Under persistent disease, TRBV28, TRBJ1-2 and TRBJ2-5 were used preferentially.

This clonotype was obtained from a female donor with Graves disease. The starting material was peripheral blood mononuclear cells (PBMCs), obtained when the disease was refractory, from a patient treated with antithyroid drugs. The chain uses TRBV27 and TRBJ2-3; 7 bases align to TRBD1. DNA for the CDR3: TGTGCCAGCAGTTCGCGACAGGGAAGCACAGATACGCAGTATTTT. It encodes CASSSRQGSTDTQYF.